This is a list of T cell receptor beta chains from one sample in a study of a mutant IDH1 vaccine in newly diagnosed glioma. These receptors' targets are unknown. Clones were sequenced by immunoSEQ multiplex PCR, and TCRdb holds only the in-frame ones, with some missing. Among tens of thousands of clones listed, roughly 73% were seen once. Source: PBMCs, taken from a glioma patient whose treatment included an IDH1 peptide vaccine. These receptor sequences come from a woman aged 40 to 49 with glioma. Both conserved end residues are part of each CDR3. The order of the fields is J gene, D gene, clone size, V gene, CDR3 protein, CDR3 DNA. The D gene is left open where the match is weak. Where a row states a size, it is once, few, many or the class of an expanded clone; other rows omit it.

J: TRBJ1-5
D: -
size: -
V: TRBV7-6
CDR3: CASSLGAGWSNQPQHF
DNA: TGTGCCAGCAGCTTAGGGGCAGGCTGGAGCAATCAGCCCCAGCATTTT

J: TRBJ1-1
D: -
size: -
V: TRBV19
CDR3: CASSPGVVNTEAFF
DNA: TGTGCCAGTAGTCCAGGAGTGGTGAACACTGAAGCTTTCTTT

J: TRBJ1-1
D: -
size: -
V: TRBV30
CDR3: CAWSVKMNTEAFF
DNA: TGTGCCTGGAGCGTAAAGATGAACACTGAAGCTTTCTTT

J: TRBJ2-7
D: TRBD2
size: -
V: TRBV9
CDR3: CASSVEGRGGAYEQYF
DNA: TGTGCCAGCAGCGTAGAGGGTCGCGGGGGGGCCTACGAGCAGTACTTC

J: TRBJ1-4
D: -
size: -
V: TRBV2
CDR3: CASRVNQGKEKLFF
DNA: TGTGCCAGCAGGGTGAATCAAGGGAAGGAAAAACTGTTTTTT

J: TRBJ1-2
D: -
size: -
V: TRBV6-5
CDR3: CATGVFALSYGYTF
DNA: TGTGCCACAGGGGTGTTCGCGTTAAGCTATGGCTACACCTTC

J: TRBJ1-4
D: -
size: -
V: TRBV13
CDR3: CASSLRRDLSEKLFF
DNA: TGTGCCAGCAGCCTGCGGAGGGACCTTAGTGAAAAACTGTTTTTT

J: TRBJ2-5
D: -
size: -
V: TRBV27
CDR3: CASSLQGIQETQYF
DNA: TGTGCCAGCAGTTTACAGGGAATCCAAGAGACCCAGTACTTC

J: TRBJ1-2
D: TRBD1
size: -
V: TRBV9
CDR3: CASSGDRDKAYGYTF
DNA: TGTGCCAGCAGCGGGGACAGGGATAAAGCCTATGGCTACACCTTC

J: TRBJ2-7
D: TRBD1
size: -
V: TRBV7-9
CDR3: CASSSGTASYEQYF
DNA: TGTGCCAGCAGCTCCGGGACAGCCTCCTACGAGCAGTACTTC

J: TRBJ1-1
D: -
size: -
V: TRBV5-8
CDR3: CASSLWSTEAFF
DNA: TGTGCCAGCAGCTTGTGGAGCACTGAAGCTTTCTTT

J: TRBJ2-3
D: -
size: -
V: TRBV6-6
CDR3: CASSYGVGTDTQYF
DNA: TGTGCCAGCAGTTACGGGGTCGGCACAGATACGCAGTATTTT

J: TRBJ1-1
D: -
size: -
V: TRBV7-2
CDR3: CASSLARLDFGLVVDTEAFF
DNA: TGTGCCAGCAGCTTAGCGCGGTTGGATTTTGGGCTGGTAGTGGACACTGAAGCTTTCTTT

J: TRBJ1-4
D: -
size: -
V: TRBV7-9
CDR3: CASSLKDPGTNEKLFF
DNA: TGTGCCAGCAGCTTGAAGGATCCGGGTACTAATGAAAAACTGTTTTTT

J: TRBJ1-2
D: -
size: once
V: TRBV6-5
CDR3: CASSYSVQIYGYTF
DNA: TGTGCCAGCAGTTACTCGGTACAAATCTATGGCTACACCTTC

J: TRBJ1-5
D: -
size: -
V: TRBV27
CDR3: CASSPRGGDQPQHF
DNA: TGTGCCAGCAGCCCGCGGGGGGGCGATCAGCCCCAGCATTTT

J: TRBJ2-4
D: -
size: -
V: TRBV7-8
CDR3: CASSLRGGAAGNIQYF
DNA: TGTGCCAGCAGCTTACGCGGCGGGGCCGCTGGAAACATTCAGTACTTC

J: TRBJ2-7
D: -
size: -
V: TRBV6-1
CDR3: CASTGRIYYEQYF
DNA: TGTGCCAGCACCGGACGGATCTACTACGAGCAGTACTTC

J: TRBJ1-5
D: -
size: -
V: TRBV5-1
CDR3: CASSLAGSYNQPQHF
DNA: TGCGCCAGCAGCTTGGCAGGCAGCTACAATCAGCCCCAGCATTTT

J: TRBJ1-5
D: TRBD1
size: -
V: TRBV7-9
CDR3: CASSRQGSQPQHF
DNA: TGTGCCAGCAGCCGACAGGGAAGCCAGCCCCAGCATTTT

J: TRBJ1-1
D: TRBD1
size: few
V: TRBV19
CDR3: CASSRSTYRGAFF
DNA: TGTGCCAGTAGTAGGTCGACCTACAGGGGAGCTTTCTTT

J: TRBJ2-1
D: TRBD2
size: -
V: TRBV7-9
CDR3: CASSPRTSLQYNEQFF
DNA: TGTGCCAGCAGCCCGCGGACTAGCCTACAATACAATGAGCAGTTCTTC

J: TRBJ2-5
D: TRBD1
size: -
V: TRBV30
CDR3: CAWNRGTSEQETQYF
DNA: TGTGCCTGGAACAGGGGGACCAGCGAACAAGAGACCCAGTACTTC

J: TRBJ2-1
D: TRBD2
size: -
V: TRBV5-1
CDR3: CASSLGLAGNNEQFF
DNA: TGCGCCAGCAGCTTGGGCCTAGCGGGGAACAATGAGCAGTTCTTC

J: TRBJ1-1
D: -
size: few
V: TRBV11-2
CDR3: CASSPDRRVTEAFF
DNA: TGTGCCAGCAGCCCTGACAGGCGCGTCACTGAAGCTTTCTTT

J: TRBJ2-6
D: -
size: -
V: TRBV5-6
CDR3: CASSLSGANVLTF
DNA: TGTGCCAGCAGCTTATCTGGGGCCAACGTCCTGACTTTC

J: TRBJ1-3
D: -
size: -
V: TRBV5-4
CDR3: CASSPDRNTIYF
DNA: TGTGCCAGCAGCCCTGACAGAAACACCATATATTTT

J: TRBJ2-7
D: TRBD2
size: -
V: TRBV10-2
CDR3: CASSHLAGGEQYF
DNA: TGCGCCAGCAGTCACCTAGCGGGGGGCGAGCAGTACTTC